The 6 T cell receptor beta chains presented below share a single source sample, sequenced in a study of blood T cell repertoires in COVID-19. This table comes from immunoSEQ multiplex PCR, and its TCRdb copy is limited to in-frame clones, with some not included. The sample has roughly 160,000 clones, approximately 85% seen once. The specimen sequenced was peripheral blood. The receptors originated from a man older than 75 with COVID-19, enrolled during active disease.

The genes are TRBV29-1 and TRBJ1-1, with D possibly TRBD1 on 6 matching bases. Trimming removed 7 bases from V and 4 bases from J, with 16 bases in between. Germline CDR1 SQVTM, CDR2 ANQGSEA. This CDR3 spans 13 amino acids. CDR3 DNA sequence: TGCAGCGAGAGACAGGATACGAGCACTGAAGCTTTCTTT. It is translated as CSERQDTSTEAFF. Full variable domain (rest looked up from reference TRBV29-1 and TRBJ1-1): SAVISQKPSRDICQRGTSLTIQCQVDSQVTMMFWYRQQPGQSLTLIATANQGSEATYESGFVIDKFPISRPNLTFSTLTVSNMSPEDSSIYLCSERQDTSTEAFFGQGTRLTVV.

The rearrangement links TRBV6-6 to TRBJ1-1; 8 bases align to TRBD1. The CDR3 length is 13 residues. Trimming at V came to 2 bases and at J to 8 bases, leaving 4 bases not matched to a gene. The germline CDR1 and CDR2 sequences are MNHNY and SVGAGI (reference sequence). Written as DNA, the CDR3 is TGTGCCAGCAGTTACATCAGGGGGCAAGAAGCTTTCTTT. It is translated as CASSYIRGQEAFF.

The chain couples TRBV15 to TRBJ1-5; no clear D gene. The CDR3 runs to 15 residues. Per the germline V gene, CDR1 is LNHNV and CDR2 is YYDKDF (reference sequence). Between the trimmed V and J ends, which lost 0 bases and 0 bases, there was a span of 6 bases. CDR3 amino acids: CATSRETNSNQPQHF. The DNA for the CDR3 is TGTGCCACCAGCAGAGAAACTAATAGCAATCAGCCCCAGCATTTT.

In DNA, the CDR3 is TGCGCCAGCAGTGAGTCTGCGGGAGCCTACCCCTATGGCTACACCTTC. Its translation: CASSESAGAYPYGYTF. This sequence joins TRBV10-2 and TRBJ1-2; the D is unclear. The CDR3 sequence is 16 residues long. Germline CDR1 is WSHSY and CDR2 is SAAADI. V was cut by 0 bases and J by 4 bases, with 15 bases left in between.

The rearrangement links TRBV19 to TRBJ2-3; 7 bases align to TRBD2. Germline CDR1 LNHDA, CDR2 SQIVND (reference sequence). V lost 3 bases, J lost 5 bases, and 5 bases stayed unmatched. The CDR3 consists of 14 residues. The CDR3 bases are TGTGCCAGTAGTATGACTAGCCACCTAGATACGCAGTATTTT. As protein: CASSMTSHLDTQYF.

The CDR3 DNA follows: TGTGCCAGCGGGAGGGATCGGGAGACCCAGTACTTC. Translated, it gives CASGRDRETQYF. The chain is built from TRBV2 and TRBJ2-5, with 7 bases that match TRBD2. CDR1 and CDR2 from the germline V gene are SNHLY and FYNNEI. V dropped 8 bases and J dropped 5; count of bases not matched to a gene: 5. CDR3 length equals 12 residues.